The subject of this entry is one T cell receptor (beta chain). Original handling: Counts of nucleated cells, estimated from reference gene primer amplification, were obtained. Data came from immunoSEQ multiplex PCR; TCRdb stores just in-frame clones and leaves some out. V and J calls and clone size come straight from that table; D and trimming were deduced from the DNA. The sample has 99,000 or so clones, about 86% seen once. The CDR3 extends over 14 amino acids. Germline V gene sequence: CDR1 MDHEN, CDR2 SYDVKM. Trimming pared 4 bases from V and 0 bases from J, leaving 10 bases between. This specimen comes from a study of blood T cell repertoires in COVID-19. Study-wide background: Italy, Spain and the United States were the sources of the convalescent and acute COVID-19 samples.

The material sequenced was peripheral blood. The genes are TRBV28 and TRBJ2-7, with D maybe TRBD1 (5 bases). This clonotype was sampled from a man at least 80 years old with acute or convalescent COVID-19. For the CDR3, the DNA is TGTGCCAGCAGTTCCAGGGTCTTCTCCTACGAGCAGTACTTC. Amino acids: CASSSRVFSYEQYF.